The source of this T cell receptor (beta chain) is a study of cytomegalovirus exposure and HLA in healthy donors. Study background: Findings of an earlier analysis included 117 million unique TCR beta sequences from around 180 million T cells. Broader study findings: The authors considered a cluster of highly shared sequence variants likely to be a sequencing artifact. Analysis was carried out at a later point, and it linked a missense DCLRE1C variant to TCR beta V- and J-gene trimming. Analysis performed later found around 15,000 TCR beta sequences associated with HLA alleles at 0.05 false discovery rate.

CDR1 SGHNT and CDR2 YYREEE come from the germline V gene (reference sequence). Unmatched junction bases numbered 2, after V lost 1 base and J lost 1 base. The CDR3 length is 15 residues. About this clone: Its antigen is currently unknown.

In the PCR, 60 Vbeta and 13 Jbeta primers were used. The data were produced by immunoSEQ multiplex PCR, yet TCRdb's version contains in-frame clones alone and is incomplete. The sample totals 75,000 to 80,000 clones. The V call is TRBV5-4, the J call TRBJ2-1; 7 bases fit TRBD2. This TCR derives from a man aged 18 to 29 in good health and CMV-seropositive. Sequencing used PBMCs. Here the CDR3 DNA reads TGTGCCAGCAGCTTGTCAGCGGGGTCCTACAATGAGCAGTTCTTC. Its protein is CASSLSAGSYNEQFF. Complete variable domain (other parts from reference TRBV5-4 and TRBJ2-1): ETGVTQSPTHLIKTRGQQVTLRCSSQSGHNTVSWYQQALGQGPQFIFQYYREEENGRGNFPPRFSGLQFPNYSSELNVNALELDDSALYLCASSLSAGSYNEQFFGPGTRLTVL.